These 22 T cell receptor beta chains were sequenced from one sample in a study of T-cell memory formation after mild COVID-19. One entry per CDR3 protein results from TCRdb running MiXCR on the 5' RACE reads. In the table there are tens of thousands of distinct CDR3 sequences, around 12% of which are singletons. Sequences were obtained from PBMCs or a T cell subset sorted from them (not recorded which). These receptors all come from a man between 18 and 35 years old who had mild COVID-19 (a few samples of this study predate the infection). Cell type and time point are not known.

The chain couples TRBV25-1 to TRBJ1-1; TRBD1 agrees at 7 bases. The CDR3 is 14 residues long. Germline-derived CDR1 and CDR2 are MGHDK and SYGVNS. V shed 2 bases, J shed 5 bases, and the junction held 5 bases outside the gene matches. The CDR3 is CASSEQGGRTEAFF. DNA of the CDR3: TGTGCCAGCAGTGAACAGGGGGGTCGAACTGAAGCTTTCTTT.

This clonotype was observed a few times. This chain links TRBV11-2 with TRBJ2-3, with D uncertain. Trimming cost V 1 base and J 0 bases, with 11 bases left between them. The CDR3 runs to 16 residues. Germline loops: CDR1 SGHAT, CDR2 FQNNGV. The CDR3 nucleotides read TGTGCCAGCAGCTTAGTGTCGAGTACTAGCACAGATACGCAGTATTTT. Amino acids: CASSLVSSTSTDTQYF. Full variable domain (missing parts from reference TRBV11-2 and TRBJ2-3): EAGVAQSPRYKIIEKRQSVAFWCNPISGHATLYWYQQILGQGPKLLIQFQNNGVVDDSQLPKDRFSAERLKGVDSTLKIQPAKLEDSAVYLCASSLVSSTSTDTQYFGPGTRLTVL.

This clonotype has only one observation. The rearrangement joins TRBV29-1 to TRBJ2-5; D is uncertain. The CDR3 consists of 12 residues. The germline V and J ends were trimmed by 0 bases and 5 bases, with 7 bases remaining between them. Germline V gene sequence: CDR1 SQVTM, CDR2 ANQGSEA. The CDR3 DNA follows: TGCAGCGTTGAAGAGGAAGGCGAGACCCAGTACTTC. This encodes CSVEEEGETQYF.

The chain recombines TRBV7-2 with TRBJ2-2; TRBD1 or TRBD2 may be the D gene (5 bases each). The V end lost 5 bases, the J end lost 1 base, and 11 bases lay between the germline ends. Germline CDR1 and CDR2: SGHTA and FQGNSA. There are 15 residues in the CDR3. CDR3: CASSPGPQNTGELFF. DNA of the CDR3: TGTGCCAGCAGCCCGGGACCGCAGAACACCGGGGAGCTGTTTTTT. The full variable domain, completed using reference TRBV7-2 and TRBJ2-2, is GAGVSQSPSNKVTEKGKDVELRCDPISGHTALYWYRQSLGQGLEFLIYFQGNSAPDKSGLPSDRFSAERTGGSVSTLTIQRTQQEDSAVYLCASSPGPQNTGELFFGEGSRLTVL.

This clonotype has only a few counts. The rearrangement uses TRBV18 and TRBJ2-2; D unresolved. Looked up from germline, CDR1 is KGHSH and CDR2 is LQKENI. The CDR3 runs 14 residues. The V end was cut by 0 bases, the J end by 6 bases, with 8 bases between. CDR3 residues: CASSPPLGSGELFF. Written as DNA, the CDR3 is TGTGCCAGCTCACCACCGTTGGGATCCGGGGAGCTGTTTTTT.

This chain connects TRBV7-2 to TRBJ2-3, with D perhaps matching TRBD2 (5 bases). V gave up 5 bases and J gave up 7 bases, with 16 bases separating them. CDR1 is SGHTA, CDR2 FQGNSA, per germline. The CDR3 runs to 14 residues. The CDR3 spells CASSPTRAGNTQYF. In nucleotides, the CDR3 is TGTGCCAGCAGCCCGACGAGGGCGGGCAATACGCAGTATTTT.

The table lists this clonotype with many counts. J is TRBJ2-5 and V is TRBV4-3; D not certain. This CDR3 has 13 residues. The V end lost 0 bases, the J end lost 7 bases, and 9 bases lay between the germline ends. Germline V CDR1 and CDR2: LGHNA, YSLEER. The CDR3 is CASSQEALGTQYF. CDR3 sequence (DNA): TGCGCCAGCAGCCAAGAGGCATTAGGGACCCAGTACTTC.

The V call is TRBV7-8, the J call TRBJ1-1; tentatively, D is TRBD1 (5 bases). The V gene's germline CDR1 is SGHVS and CDR2 FQNEAQ. The ends were cut back, 2 bases at V and 5 bases at J, with 24 bases in the middle. The CDR3 consists of 18 residues. CDR3: CASSLMANQGRSGTEAFF. As DNA, the CDR3 is TGTGCCAGCAGCTTAATGGCAAACCAGGGAAGGTCTGGAACTGAAGCTTTCTTT. The complete variable domain, with remaining parts taken from reference TRBV7-8 and TRBJ1-1, reads GAGVSQSPRYKVAKRGQDVALRCDPISGHVSLFWYQQALGQGPEFLTYFQNEAQLDKSGLPSDRFFAERPEGSVSTLKIQRTQQEDSAVYLCASSLMANQGRSGTEAFFGQGTRLTVV.

This clonotype was seen ten or more times. This chain joins TRBV19 and TRBJ1-1; D unclear. This CDR3 has 12 residues. Trimming took off 6 bases at V and 4 bases at J, with 9 bases between the two ends. Germline assignment: CDR1 LNHDA and CDR2 SQIVND (reference sequence). In nucleotides, the CDR3 is TGTGCCAGTAGAGCGGAGAGCACTGAAGCTTTCTTT. Its protein product is CASRAESTEAFF.

This clonotype was detected only a few times. The gene calls are TRBV25-1 and TRBJ2-7, with no clear D. Germline V lookup: CDR1 MGHDK, CDR2 SYGVNS. The V end lost 8 bases, the J end lost 2 bases, and 13 bases lay between the germline ends. The CDR3 has 13 amino acids. The CDR3 is CASGPERAYEQYF. CDR3 sequence (DNA): TGTGCCAGCGGGCCCGAGAGAGCCTACGAGCAGTACTTC.

This clonotype was counted only a few times. CDR3: CASSLGGSEKLFF. For the CDR3, the DNA is TGTGCCAGCAGCTTAGGGGGGAGTGAAAAACTGTTTTTT. This chain connects TRBV7-9 to TRBJ1-4; a weak D match, TRBD1 (5 bases). Per germline, CDR1 SEHNR and CDR2 FQNEAQ (reference sequence). The CDR3 has 13 amino acids. V was clipped by 1 base and J by 7 bases, with 7 bases between them.

Ten or more counts support this clonotype. The chain has TRBV5-1 and TRBJ2-1; unclear D gene. The germline gives CDR1 SGHRS, CDR2 YFSETQ. CDR3 size: 13 residues. Trimming left V 0 bases short and J 7 bases short, with 8 bases between. CDR3 nucleotides: TGCGCCAGCAGCTTGGGGTGGCAGAATGAGCAGTTCTTC. It specifies CASSLGWQNEQFF.

This clonotype was recorded a few times. The rearrangement joins TRBV7-6 to TRBJ1-3, with TRBD1 matching over 7 bases. This CDR3 has 16 residues. The germline gives CDR1 SGHVS, CDR2 FNYEAQ. The V gene end was trimmed by 5 bases and the J gene end by 4 bases; junction bases not matched to a gene: 11. The DNA for the CDR3 is TGTGCCAGCAGCCCTCAGGGGGGGGGAACAGGAAACACCATATATTTT. It specifies CASSPQGGGTGNTIYF.

This clonotype appeared many times. The rearrangement joins TRBV7-2 to TRBJ2-3, with 12 nucleotides matching TRBD1. The CDR3 sequence is 16 residues long. The trim removed 5 bases at V and 5 bases at J, leaving 8 bases unmatched. The germline V gene has CDR1 SGHTA and CDR2 FQGNSA. CDR3 loop: CASSPHRDRGRDTQYF. The CDR3 DNA follows: TGTGCCAGCAGCCCCCACCGGGACAGGGGGCGAGATACGCAGTATTTT.

This clonotype showed up many times. The chain has TRBV12-3 or TRBV12-4 and TRBJ1-5; no clear D gene. There are 12 residues in the CDR3. Trimming cost V 4 bases and J 7 bases, with 8 bases left between them. As DNA, the CDR3 is TGTGCCAGCAGTTCGGCATACCAGCCCCAGCATTTT. This encodes CASSSAYQPQHF.

The chain couples TRBV30 to TRBJ2-3; TRBD2 is a possible D gene (6 bases). V lost 0 bases to trimming and J lost 4 bases, with 8 bases between them. The CDR3 totals 13 residues. Germline loops: CDR1 GTSNPN, CDR2 SVGIG (reference sequence). As DNA, the CDR3 is TGTGCCTGGAGTGTACCGGGGGCAGATACGCAGTATTTT. The encoded protein is CAWSVPGADTQYF.

This chain joins TRBV7-2 and TRBJ1-4; no definite D call. This CDR3 has 13 residues. V was pared by 3 bases and J by 7 bases, with 9 bases between. Looked up from germline, CDR1 is SGHTA and CDR2 is FQGNSA. The CDR3 DNA reads TGTGCCAGCAGCTTTGGGGTTAGTGAAAAACTGTTTTTT. This encodes CASSFGVSEKLFF.

The chain joins TRBV4-1 to TRBJ2-7; D not resolved. Germline V CDR1 and CDR2: MGHRA, YSYEKL. The CDR3 is 13 residues long. V was pared by 0 bases and J by 4 bases, with 7 bases between. In DNA form, the CDR3 reads TGCGCCAGCAGCCAAGAATTGAGATACGAGCAGTACGTC. It encodes CASSQELRYEQYV.

This clonotype was detected only a few times. The chain is built from TRBV6-2 or TRBV6-3 and TRBJ2-3; a weak D match, TRBD2 (5 bases). The CDR3 consists of 15 residues. Trimming took off 5 bases at V and 3 bases at J, with 15 bases between the two ends. Per the germline V gene, CDR1 is MNHEY and CDR2 is SVGEGT. The CDR3 spells CASSTRAERTDTQYF. DNA of the CDR3: TGTGCCAGCAGTACGCGGGCTGAAAGGACAGATACGCAGTATTTT.

This clonotype was seen only a few times. The genes are TRBV3-1 and TRBJ2-3; D not certain. Deletions cut 3 bases from V and 1 base from J, with 8 bases between. The V gene's germline CDR1 is LGHDT and CDR2 YNNKEL (reference sequence). The CDR3 is made up of 14 amino acids. CDR3 nucleotide sequence: TGTGCCAGCAGCCAGGTTGCGGGCACAGATACGCAGTATTTT. It specifies CASSQVAGTDTQYF.

The table lists this clonotype with a few counts. The chain uses TRBV4-1 and TRBJ1-2; maybe TRBD1 (5 bases). CDR3 length: 13 amino acids. The V gene lost 0 bases and the J gene lost 6 bases, with 8 bases spanning the gap. From germline, CDR1 is MGHRA and CDR2 YSYEKL. CDR3 nucleotide sequence: TGCGCCAGCAGCCAAGAAGGGGTGCATGGCTACACCTTC. Its protein is CASSQEGVHGYTF.

This clonotype was seen a single time. The CDR3 region has the DNA TGTGCCAGCAGCCAACAGGGTGGATCACCCCTCCACTTT. Amino acid sequence: CASSQQGGSPLHF. This rearrangement joins TRBV7-3 to TRBJ1-6; TRBD1 might be the D (6 bases). Germline V CDR1 and CDR2: SGHTA, FQGTGA. V was clipped by 5 bases and J by 10 bases, with 12 bases between them. This CDR3 is 13 amino acids long.